The source of this T cell receptor beta chain is a study of OX40 agonist ivuxolimab in advanced cancers. Details on this clone: Antigen specificity is unknown.

Trimming stripped 2 bases from V and 2 bases from J, with 7 bases between. This CDR3 has 14 residues. Germline-derived CDR1 and CDR2 are SEHNR and FQNEAQ (reference sequence). Assay: immunoSEQ multiplex PCR; the TCRdb copy retains only in-frame clones and omits some. The data show about 72,000 clones, with around 89% seen just once and about 1% held by the top ten. General study results and limits: Expanded clones tended on average to be more numerous among CD8+ T cells than CD4+. Also showing low normalized T-cell clonal expansion were some of the nonresponders.

The clonotype comes from an adult with an advanced solid tumor such as melanoma, head and neck, liver or kidney cancer. The material sequenced was CD4+ or CD8+ T cells sorted from blood, taken in a trial of the OX40 agonist ivuxolimab. The chain uses TRBV7-9 and TRBJ2-1; possible D gene TRBD2, 5 bases. In nucleotides, the CDR3 is TGTGCCAGCAGCTTAAGCGGTACCTACAATGAGCAGTTCTTC. Protein: CASSLSGTYNEQFF.